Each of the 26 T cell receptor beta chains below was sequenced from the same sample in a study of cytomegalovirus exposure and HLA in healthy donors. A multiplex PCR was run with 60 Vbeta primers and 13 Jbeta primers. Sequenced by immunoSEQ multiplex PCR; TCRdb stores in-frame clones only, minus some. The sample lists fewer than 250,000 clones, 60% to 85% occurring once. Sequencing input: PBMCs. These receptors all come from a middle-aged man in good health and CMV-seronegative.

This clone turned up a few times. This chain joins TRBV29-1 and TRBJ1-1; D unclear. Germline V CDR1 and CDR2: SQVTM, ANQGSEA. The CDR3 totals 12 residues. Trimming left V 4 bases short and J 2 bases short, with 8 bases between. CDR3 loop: CSVGQPNTEAFF. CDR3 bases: TGCAGCGTTGGACAACCCAACACTGAAGCTTTCTTT.

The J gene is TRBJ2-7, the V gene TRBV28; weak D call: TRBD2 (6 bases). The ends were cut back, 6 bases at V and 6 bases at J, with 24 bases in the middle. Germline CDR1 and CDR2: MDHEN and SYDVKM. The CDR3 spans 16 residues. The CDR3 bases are TGTGCCAGCAGATCATTACGCTCCGGGAGTACCTCCGAGCAGTACTTC. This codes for CASRSLRSGSTSEQYF.

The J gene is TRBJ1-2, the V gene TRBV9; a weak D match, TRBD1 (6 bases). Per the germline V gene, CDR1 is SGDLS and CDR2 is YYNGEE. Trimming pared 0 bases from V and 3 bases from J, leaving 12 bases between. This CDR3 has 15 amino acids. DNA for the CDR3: TGTGCCAGCAGCGTAGGCTGGGGGCAGGACTATGGCTACACCTTC. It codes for CASSVGWGQDYGYTF.

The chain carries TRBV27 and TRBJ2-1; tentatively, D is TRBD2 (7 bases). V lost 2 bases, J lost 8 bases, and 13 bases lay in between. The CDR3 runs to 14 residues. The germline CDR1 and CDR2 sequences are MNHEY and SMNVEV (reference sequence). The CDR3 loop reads CASSLRRGHDEQFF. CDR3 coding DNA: TGTGCCAGCAGTTTAAGGCGGGGGCACGATGAGCAGTTCTTC.

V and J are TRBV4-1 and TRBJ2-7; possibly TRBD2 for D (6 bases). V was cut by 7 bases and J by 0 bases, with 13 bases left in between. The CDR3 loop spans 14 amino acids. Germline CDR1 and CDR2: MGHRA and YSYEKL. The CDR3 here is CASTPGVNSYEQYF. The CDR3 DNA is TGCGCCAGCACACCGGGGGTGAACTCCTACGAGCAGTACTTC.

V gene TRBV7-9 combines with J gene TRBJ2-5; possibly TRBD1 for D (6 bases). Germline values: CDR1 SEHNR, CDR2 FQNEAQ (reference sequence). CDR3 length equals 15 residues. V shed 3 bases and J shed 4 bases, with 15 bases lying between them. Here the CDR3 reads CASSFTPHRAETQYF. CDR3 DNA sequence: TGTGCCAGCAGCTTCACCCCCCACAGGGCAGAGACCCAGTACTTC.

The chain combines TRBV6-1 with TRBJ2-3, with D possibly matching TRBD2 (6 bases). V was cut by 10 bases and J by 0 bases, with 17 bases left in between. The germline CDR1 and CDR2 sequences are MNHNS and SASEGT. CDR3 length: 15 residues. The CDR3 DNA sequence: TGTGCCACCATTCGTTCGGGGGTCAGCACAGATACGCAGTATTTT. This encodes CATIRSGVSTDTQYF.

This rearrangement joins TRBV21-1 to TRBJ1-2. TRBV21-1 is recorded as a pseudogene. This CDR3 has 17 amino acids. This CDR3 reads CASSPPERPPLSAGYTF. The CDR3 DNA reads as TGTGCCAGCAGCCCCCCTGAGCGACCCCCTTTAAGTGCTGGCTACACCTTC.

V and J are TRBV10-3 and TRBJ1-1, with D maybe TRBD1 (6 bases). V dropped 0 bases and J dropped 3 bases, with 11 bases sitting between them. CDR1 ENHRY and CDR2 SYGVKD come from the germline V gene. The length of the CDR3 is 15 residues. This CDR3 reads CAISESRGSDTEAFF. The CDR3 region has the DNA TGTGCCATCAGTGAGTCGAGGGGGTCGGACACTGAAGCTTTCTTT.

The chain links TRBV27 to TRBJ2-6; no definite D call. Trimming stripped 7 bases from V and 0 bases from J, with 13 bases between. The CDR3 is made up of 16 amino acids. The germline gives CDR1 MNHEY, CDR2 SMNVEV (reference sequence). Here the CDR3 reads CASTKLTNSGANVLTF. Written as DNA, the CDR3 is TGTGCCAGCACCAAATTAACAAACTCTGGGGCCAACGTCCTGACTTTC.

CDR3 residues: CASREDRISYNEQFF. CDR3 in DNA: TGTGCCAGCAGAGAGGACAGGATTTCCTACAATGAGCAGTTCTTC. The chain is built from TRBV6-1 and TRBJ2-1, with TRBD1 matching 7 bases. Germline trimming cut 6 bases from V and 1 base from J; bases unmatched to any gene: 6. The CDR3 is made up of 15 amino acids. Germline assignment: CDR1 MNHNS and CDR2 SASEGT.

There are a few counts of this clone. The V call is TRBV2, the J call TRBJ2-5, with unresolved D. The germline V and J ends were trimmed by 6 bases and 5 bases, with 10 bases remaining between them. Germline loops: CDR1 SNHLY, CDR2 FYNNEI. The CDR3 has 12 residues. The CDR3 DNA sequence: TGTGCCAGCAGGTCTCGGCGGGAGACCCAGTACTTC. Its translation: CASRSRRETQYF.

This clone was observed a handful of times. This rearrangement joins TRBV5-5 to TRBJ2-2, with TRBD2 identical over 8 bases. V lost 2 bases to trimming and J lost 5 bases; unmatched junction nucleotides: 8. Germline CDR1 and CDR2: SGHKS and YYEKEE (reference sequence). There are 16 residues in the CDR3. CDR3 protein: CASSFGAGGSTGELFF. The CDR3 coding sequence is TGTGCCAGCAGCTTTGGGGCGGGGGGAAGTACCGGGGAGCTGTTTTTT.

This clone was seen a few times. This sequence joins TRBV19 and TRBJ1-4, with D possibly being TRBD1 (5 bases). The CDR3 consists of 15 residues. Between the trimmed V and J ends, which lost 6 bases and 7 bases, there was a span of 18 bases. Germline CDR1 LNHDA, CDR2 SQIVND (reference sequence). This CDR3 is CASSPRDSGGEKLFF. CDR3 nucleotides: TGTGCCAGTAGCCCCAGGGACTCGGGGGGTGAAAAACTGTTTTTT.

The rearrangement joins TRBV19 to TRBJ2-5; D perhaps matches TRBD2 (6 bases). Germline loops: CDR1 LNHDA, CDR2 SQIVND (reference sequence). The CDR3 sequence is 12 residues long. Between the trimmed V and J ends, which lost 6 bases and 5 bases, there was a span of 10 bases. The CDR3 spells CASSGSGETQYF. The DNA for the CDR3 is TGTGCCAGTAGCGGGAGTGGGGAGACCCAGTACTTC.

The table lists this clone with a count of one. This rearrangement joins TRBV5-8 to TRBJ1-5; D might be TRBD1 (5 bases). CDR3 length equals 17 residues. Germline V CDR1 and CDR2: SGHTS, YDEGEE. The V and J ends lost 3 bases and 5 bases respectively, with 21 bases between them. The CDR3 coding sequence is TGTGCCAGCAGCTCCGCAGGGCTCCGCATGGGCGATCAGCCCCAGCATTTT. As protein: CASSSAGLRMGDQPQHF.

The CDR3 DNA reads TGTGCCAGTACCCCGACCGTGGGGCCCTACGAGCAGTACTTC. Protein: CASTPTVGPYEQYF. The chain links TRBV19 to TRBJ2-7, with D possibly TRBD1 on 5 matching bases. V lost 7 bases and J 2 bases, leaving 15 bases between the germline ends. In germline, CDR1 is LNHDA, CDR2 SQIVND (reference sequence). This CDR3 has 14 residues.

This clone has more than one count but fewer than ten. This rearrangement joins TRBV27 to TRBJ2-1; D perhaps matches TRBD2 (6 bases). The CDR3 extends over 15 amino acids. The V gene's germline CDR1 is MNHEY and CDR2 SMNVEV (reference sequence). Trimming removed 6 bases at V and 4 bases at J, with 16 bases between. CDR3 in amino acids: CASRTTGLLYNEQFF. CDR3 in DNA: TGTGCCAGCAGAACCACGGGACTCTTATACAATGAGCAGTTCTTC.

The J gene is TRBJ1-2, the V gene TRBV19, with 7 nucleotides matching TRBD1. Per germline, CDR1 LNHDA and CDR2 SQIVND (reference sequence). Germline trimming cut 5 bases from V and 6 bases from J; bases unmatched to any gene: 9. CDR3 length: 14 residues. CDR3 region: CASSLRATGHGYTF. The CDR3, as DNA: TGTGCCAGTAGTCTTCGCGCGACAGGGCATGGCTACACCTTC.

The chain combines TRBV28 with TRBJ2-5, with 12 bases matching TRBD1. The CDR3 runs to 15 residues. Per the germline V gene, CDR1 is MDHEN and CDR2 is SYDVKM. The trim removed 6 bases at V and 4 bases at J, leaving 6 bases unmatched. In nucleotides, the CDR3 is TGTGCCAGCAGAGGGGGGGACAGGGGGCGAGAGACCCAGTACTTC. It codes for CASRGGDRGRETQYF.

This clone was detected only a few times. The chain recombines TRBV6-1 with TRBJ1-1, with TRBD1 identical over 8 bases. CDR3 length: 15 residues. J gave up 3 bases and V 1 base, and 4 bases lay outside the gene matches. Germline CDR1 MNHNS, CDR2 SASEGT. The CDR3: CASSEGQGADTEAFF. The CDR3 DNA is TGTGCCAGCAGTGAAGGGCAGGGGGCGGACACTGAAGCTTTCTTT.

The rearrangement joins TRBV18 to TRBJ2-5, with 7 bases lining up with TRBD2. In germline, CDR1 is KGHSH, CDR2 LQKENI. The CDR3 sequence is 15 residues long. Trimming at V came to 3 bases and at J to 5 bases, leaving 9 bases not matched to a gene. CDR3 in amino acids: CASSPRTRIEETQYF. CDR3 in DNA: TGTGCCAGCTCACCTAGGACTAGAATAGAGGAGACCCAGTACTTC.

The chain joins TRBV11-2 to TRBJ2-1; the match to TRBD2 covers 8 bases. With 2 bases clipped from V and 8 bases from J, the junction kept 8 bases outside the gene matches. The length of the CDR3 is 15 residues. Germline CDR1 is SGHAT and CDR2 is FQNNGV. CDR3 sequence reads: CASSLSGGAFYEQFF. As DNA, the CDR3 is TGTGCCAGCAGCTTATCCGGGGGGGCTTTCTATGAGCAGTTCTTC.

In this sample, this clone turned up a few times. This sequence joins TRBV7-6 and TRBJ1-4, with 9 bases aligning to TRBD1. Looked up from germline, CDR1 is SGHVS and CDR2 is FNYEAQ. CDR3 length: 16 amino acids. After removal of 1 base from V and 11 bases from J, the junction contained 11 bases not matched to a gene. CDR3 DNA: TGTGCCAGCAGCTTAGGCGGTAGTACAGGGGGCGGGAAACTGTTTTTT. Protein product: CASSLGGSTGGGKLFF.

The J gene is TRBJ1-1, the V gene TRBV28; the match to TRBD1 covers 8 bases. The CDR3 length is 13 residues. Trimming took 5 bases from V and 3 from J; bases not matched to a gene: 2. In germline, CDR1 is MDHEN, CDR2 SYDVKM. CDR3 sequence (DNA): TGTGCCAGCAGTGAGGACAGGGACACTGAAGCTTTCTTT. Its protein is CASSEDRDTEAFF.

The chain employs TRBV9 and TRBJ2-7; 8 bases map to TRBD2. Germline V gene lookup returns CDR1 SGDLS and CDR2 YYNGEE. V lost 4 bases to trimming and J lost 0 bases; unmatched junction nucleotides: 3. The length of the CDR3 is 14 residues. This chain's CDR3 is CASSPRGVSYEQYF. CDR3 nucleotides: TGTGCCAGCAGCCCGCGGGGGGTCTCCTACGAGCAGTACTTC. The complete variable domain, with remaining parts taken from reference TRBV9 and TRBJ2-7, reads DSGVTQTPKHLITATGQRVTLRCSPRSGDLSVYWYQQSLDQGLQFLIQYYNGEERAKGNILERFSAQQFPDLHSELNLSSLELGDSALYFCASSPRGVSYEQYFGPGTRLTVT.